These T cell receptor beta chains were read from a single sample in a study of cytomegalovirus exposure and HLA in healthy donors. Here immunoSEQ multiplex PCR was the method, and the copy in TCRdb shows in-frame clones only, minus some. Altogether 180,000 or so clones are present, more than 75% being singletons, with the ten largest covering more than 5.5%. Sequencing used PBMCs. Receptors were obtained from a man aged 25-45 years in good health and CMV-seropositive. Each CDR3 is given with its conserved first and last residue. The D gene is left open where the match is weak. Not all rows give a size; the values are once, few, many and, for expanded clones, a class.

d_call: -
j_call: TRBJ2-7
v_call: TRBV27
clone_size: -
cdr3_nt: TGTGCCAGCAGTCCGCTGTCGGTTGCGGATTCCTACGAGCAGTACTTC
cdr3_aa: CASSPLSVADSYEQYF

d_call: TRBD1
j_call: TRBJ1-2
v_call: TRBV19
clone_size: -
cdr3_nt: TGTGCCAGTAGCGAACAAGACAGGGTCGCTAACTATGGCTACACCTTC
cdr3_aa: CASSEQDRVANYGYTF

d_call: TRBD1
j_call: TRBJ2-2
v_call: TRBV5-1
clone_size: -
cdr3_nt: TGCGCCAGCAGCCCAAGGGACAGTAGGACCGGGGAGCTGTTTTTT
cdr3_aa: CASSPRDSRTGELFF

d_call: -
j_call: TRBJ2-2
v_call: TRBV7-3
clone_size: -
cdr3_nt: TGTGCCAGCAGCTTAGAGACATCCACCGGGGAGCTGTTTTTT
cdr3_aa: CASSLETSTGELFF

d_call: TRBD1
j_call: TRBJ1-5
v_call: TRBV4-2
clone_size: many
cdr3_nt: TGTGCCAGCAGCCAGGCCATAGGACAGGGGGATCAGCCCCAGCATTTT
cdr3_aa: CASSQAIGQGDQPQHF

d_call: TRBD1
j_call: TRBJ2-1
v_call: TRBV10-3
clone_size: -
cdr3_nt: TGTGCCATCAGGACAGGGACAGGGTATTACAATGAGCAGTTCTTC
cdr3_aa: CAIRTGTGYYNEQFF

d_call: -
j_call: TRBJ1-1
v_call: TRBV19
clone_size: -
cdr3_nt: TGTGCCAGTAGTATGTGGGCGGTCGGAGCTGAAGCTTTCTTT
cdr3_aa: CASSMWAVGAEAFF

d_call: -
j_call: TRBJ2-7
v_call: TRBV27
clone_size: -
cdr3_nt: TGTGCCAGCAGTGTCCGAGGAGGCCGCGTCGAGCAGTACTTC
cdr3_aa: CASSVRGGRVEQYF

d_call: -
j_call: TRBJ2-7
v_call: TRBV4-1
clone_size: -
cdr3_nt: TGCGCCAGCAGCCCTGGGACTCGGACCTACGAGCAGTACTTC
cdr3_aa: CASSPGTRTYEQYF

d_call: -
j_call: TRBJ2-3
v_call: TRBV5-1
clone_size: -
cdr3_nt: TGCGCCAGCAGCTTGGTCATCGCGGGACCCAAAGATACGCAGTATTTT
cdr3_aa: CASSLVIAGPKDTQYF

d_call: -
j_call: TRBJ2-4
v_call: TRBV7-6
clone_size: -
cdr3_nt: TGTGCCAGCAGCTTAGGGGGGGATGACAAAAACATTCAGTACTTC
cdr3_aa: CASSLGGDDKNIQYF

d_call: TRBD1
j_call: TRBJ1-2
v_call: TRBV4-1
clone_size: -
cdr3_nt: TGCGCCAGCACCCCTCAGACAGGGGCTGGTGGCTACACCTTC
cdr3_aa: CASTPQTGAGGYTF

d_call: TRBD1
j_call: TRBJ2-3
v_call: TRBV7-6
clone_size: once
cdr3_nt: TGTGCCAGCAGCTTTGGGACAGATACAGATACGCAGTATTTT
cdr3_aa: CASSFGTDTDTQYF

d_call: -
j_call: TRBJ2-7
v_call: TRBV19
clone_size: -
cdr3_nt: TGTGCCAGTAGTACCGGGCCCCAGGGATACGAGCAGTACTTC
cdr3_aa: CASSTGPQGYEQYF

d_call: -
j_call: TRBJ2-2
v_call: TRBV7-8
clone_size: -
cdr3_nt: TGTGCCAGCACTCCACTCCGGGCTGGCCTTTACACCGGGGAGCTGTTTTTT
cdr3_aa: CASTPLRAGLYTGELFF

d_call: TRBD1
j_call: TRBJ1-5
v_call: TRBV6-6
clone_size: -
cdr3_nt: TGTGCCAGCAGTTACGGACAGGGCAGTCAGCCCCAGCATTTT
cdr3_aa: CASSYGQGSQPQHF

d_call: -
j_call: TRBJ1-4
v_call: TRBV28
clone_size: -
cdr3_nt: TGTGCCAGCAGTCGCGGAGGACAGCAGAATGAAAAACTGTTTTTT
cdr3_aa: CASSRGGQQNEKLFF

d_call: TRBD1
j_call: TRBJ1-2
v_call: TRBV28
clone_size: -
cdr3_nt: TGTGCCAGCGGGACAGGTTCGCGTGGCTACACCTTC
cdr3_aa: CASGTGSRGYTF

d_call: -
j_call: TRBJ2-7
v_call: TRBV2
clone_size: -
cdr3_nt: TGTGCCAGCAGTGGCTCCCCCTCAGGGTCCTACGAGCAGTACTTC
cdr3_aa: CASSGSPSGSYEQYF

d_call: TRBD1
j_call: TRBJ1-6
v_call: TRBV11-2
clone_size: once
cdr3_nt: TGTGCCAGCAGCTCACCGACCGGGGACAGTAATTCACCCCTCCACTTT
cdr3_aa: CASSSPTGDSNSPLHF

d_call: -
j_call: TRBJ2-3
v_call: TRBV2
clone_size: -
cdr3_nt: TGTGCCAGCAGTGAAGTGTCAGAGGCAGATACGCAGTATTTT
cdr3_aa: CASSEVSEADTQYF

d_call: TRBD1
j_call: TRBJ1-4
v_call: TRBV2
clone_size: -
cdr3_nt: TGTGCCAGCAGTATGTCAGGGGGAACTAATGAAAAACTGTTTTTT
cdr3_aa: CASSMSGGTNEKLFF